Below, 24 T cell receptor beta chains from the same sample are listed, as sequenced in a study of cytomegalovirus exposure and HLA in healthy donors. The PCR had 60 Vbeta and 13 Jbeta primers. TCRdb's copy holds only in-frame clones and misses some; the assay was immunoSEQ multiplex PCR. The sample yields 120,000 to 150,000 clones, approximately 77% seen once. The sequenced sample consisted of PBMCs. Receptor source: a woman in her fifties or sixties in good health and CMV-seronegative.

The chain uses TRBV10-3 and TRBJ2-7; TRBD1 agrees at 7 bases. Germline CDR1 is ENHRY and CDR2 is SYGVKD. The trim removed 3 bases at V and 0 bases at J, leaving 11 bases unmatched. CDR3 length: 17 residues. CDR3 protein: CAISDHHRQGTSYEQYF. CDR3 DNA: TGTGCCATCAGTGATCACCACAGACAGGGAACCTCCTACGAGCAGTACTTC.

This clone turned up a few times. The chain couples TRBV19 to TRBJ2-1, with 7 bases matching TRBD2. The V and J ends lost 2 bases and 2 bases, in that order; junction bases with no gene match: 0. CDR1 and CDR2 (germline): LNHDA, SQIVND (reference sequence). CDR3 length: 14 amino acids. CDR3 in DNA: TGTGCCAGTAGTATACTAGCGGCCTACAATGAGCAGTTCTTC. This gives the protein CASSILAAYNEQFF.

This clone was detected a few times. V is TRBV29-1 and J is TRBJ1-2, with 7 nucleotides matching TRBD1. The germline gives CDR1 SQVTM, CDR2 ANQGSEA. Trimming removed 4 bases from V and 3 bases from J; junction bases left unmatched: 5. The CDR3 spans 13 residues. The CDR3 spells CSVASGTDYGYTF. The CDR3 DNA follows: TGCAGCGTTGCCTCCGGGACAGACTATGGCTACACCTTC.

This chain connects TRBV2 to TRBJ2-1, with D possibly TRBD2 on 5 matching bases. Germline CDR1 and CDR2: SNHLY and FYNNEI. The V end lost 11 bases, the J end lost 5 bases, and 19 bases lay between the germline ends. The CDR3 spans 14 residues. CDR3 sequence reads: CAAKELRVDNEQFF. The DNA of the CDR3 is TGTGCCGCCAAGGAATTGAGGGTCGACAATGAGCAGTTCTTC.

The gene calls are TRBV7-9 and TRBJ1-1, with D tentatively TRBD1 (6 bases). V lost 1 base and J 8 bases, leaving 8 bases between the germline ends. CDR1 and CDR2 from the germline V gene are SEHNR and FQNEAQ (reference sequence). The CDR3 contains 12 residues. The CDR3 sequence is CASSLDGTEAFF. CDR3 bases: TGTGCCAGCAGCTTAGACGGGACAGAAGCTTTCTTT.

This sequence joins TRBV21-1 and TRBJ2-7; the table's D call, TRBD2, has no DNA check behind it. TRBV21-1 counts as a pseudogene. The CDR3 spans 21 residues. The CDR3 sequence is CASSKAGVFRTSGGKGDEQYF. CDR3 nucleotides: TGTGCCAGCAGCAAAGCGGGGGTTTTCCGGACTAGCGGGGGGAAAGGAGACGAGCAGTACTTC.

The chain links TRBV6-4 to TRBJ2-7; D not resolved. This CDR3 region has 11 residues. Trimming stripped 10 bases from V and 6 bases from J, with 13 bases between. CDR1 is MRHNA and CDR2 is SNTAGT in the germline V gene. The CDR3 nucleotides are TGTGCCACCCCCTTATATCGCGAGCAGTACTTC. Protein sequence: CATPLYREQYF.

The V call is TRBV15, the J call TRBJ1-1; weak D call: TRBD1 (6 bases). The CDR3 runs 14 residues. V shed 5 bases and J shed 6 bases, with 16 bases lying between them. The germline V gene encodes CDR1 LNHNV and CDR2 YYDKDF (reference sequence). In nucleotides, the CDR3 is TGTGCCACCAGCTATATACCGGGACACCCTGAAGCTTTCTTT. Translated, it gives CATSYIPGHPEAFF.

The chain has TRBV2 and TRBJ1-4; D is undetermined. V was trimmed by 0 bases and J by 4 bases, leaving 15 bases between them. The CDR3 runs to 17 residues. Germline assignment: CDR1 SNHLY and CDR2 FYNNEI. The CDR3 coding sequence is TGTGCCAGCAGTGAAGCGCTTCGGTACAGTTATAATGAAAAACTGTTTTTT. This sequence encodes CASSEALRYSYNEKLFF.

The chain is built from TRBV5-1 and TRBJ2-7, with 8 bases matching TRBD2. V lost 4 bases and J lost 0; bases outside the gene matches: 3. CDR1 is SGHRS and CDR2 is YFSETQ in the germline V gene. The CDR3 consists of 14 residues. The CDR3 here is CASSPRGDSYEQYF. Here the CDR3 DNA reads TGCGCCAGCAGCCCGCGGGGGGACTCCTACGAGCAGTACTTC.

The chain is built from TRBV7-6 and TRBJ2-5; D unclear. Deletions cut 2 bases from V and 5 bases from J, with 12 bases between. CDR3 length: 14 residues. The V gene's germline CDR1 is SGHVS and CDR2 FNYEAQ. CDR3 protein: CASSLYPPGETQYF. The CDR3 nucleotides read TGTGCCAGCAGCTTATATCCCCCCGGGGAGACCCAGTACTTC.

This clone was seen just once. The CDR3 region has the DNA TGTGCCAGCAGCCTGACATCTAATGGACAGACCTACGAGCAGTACTTC. Its translation: CASSLTSNGQTYEQYF. The chain links TRBV13 to TRBJ2-7; weak D call: TRBD1 (6 bases). Trimming removed 5 bases at V and 2 bases at J, with 19 bases between. CDR1 PRHDT and CDR2 FYEKMQ come from the germline V gene (reference sequence). CDR3 size: 16 residues.

The chain employs TRBV28 and TRBJ1-2; D not resolved. CDR1 is MDHEN and CDR2 is SYDVKM in the germline V gene. V lost 3 bases, J lost 8 bases, and 19 bases lay in between. The CDR3 contains 15 residues. This CDR3 reads CASSFSRGTRGGYTF. For the CDR3, the DNA is TGTGCCAGCAGTTTCTCCCGCGGCACTCGAGGAGGCTACACCTTC.

This sequence joins TRBV2 and TRBJ2-5; D possibly corresponds to TRBD2 (7 bases). Trimming took off 1 base at V and 3 bases at J, with 15 bases between the two ends. Germline assignment: CDR1 SNHLY and CDR2 FYNNEI. This CDR3 comprises 16 residues. This CDR3 is CASSEGVGGPEETQYF. The CDR3 bases are TGTGCCAGCAGTGAAGGGGTGGGGGGGCCCGAAGAGACCCAGTACTTC.

The chain couples TRBV4-1 to TRBJ1-4; unclear D gene. The CDR3 sequence is 15 residues long. The germline CDR1 and CDR2 sequences are MGHRA and YSYEKL. Trimming removed 1 base from V and 2 bases from J, with 8 bases in between. CDR3 DNA: TGCGCCAGCAGCCAAGGAGAGGTGACTAATGAAAAACTGTTTTTT. Amino acid sequence: CASSQGEVTNEKLFF.

This rearrangement joins TRBV14 to TRBJ1-2; TRBD1 is a possible D gene (5 bases). This CDR3 comprises 16 residues. Germline-derived CDR1 and CDR2 are SGHDN and FVKESK. V was cut by 2 bases and J by 5 bases, with 18 bases left in between. CDR3 in DNA: TGTGCCAGCAGCCAACGAGGGGACTTCTCCGGATATGGCTACACCTTC. This gives the protein CASSQRGDFSGYGYTF.

The J gene is TRBJ1-6, the V gene TRBV5-1, with 8 bases fitting TRBD1. The germline V gene has CDR1 SGHRS and CDR2 YFSETQ. This CDR3 has 15 residues. The V segment lost 0 bases and the J segment 11 bases; nucleotides outside the gene matches: 7. The CDR3 nucleotides read TGCGCCAGCAGCTTGGATGGACAGGGTACCCCACCCCTCCACTTT. Translating it yields CASSLDGQGTPPLHF.

The rearrangement joins TRBV28 to TRBJ1-1; 8 bases fit TRBD1. This CDR3 spans 14 amino acids. Germline CDR1 reads MDHEN; CDR2 reads SYDVKM. V shed 10 bases and J 4 bases; nucleotides not matched to a gene: 11. This CDR3 reads CAIQIGTGLTEAFF. For the CDR3, the DNA is TGTGCCATCCAGATAGGGACAGGCCTCACTGAAGCTTTCTTT.

The chain is built from TRBV15 and TRBJ1-2, with D unresolved. Trimming removed 3 bases at V and 4 bases at J, with 18 bases between. Germline CDR1 and CDR2: LNHNV and YYDKDF (reference sequence). This CDR3 region has 16 residues. CDR3 coding DNA: TGTGCCACCAGCAGCGTCAGAGGTCGGGTACGCTATGGCTACACCTTC. This translates into CATSSVRGRVRYGYTF.

This clone is a singleton in its sample. The chain joins TRBV2 to TRBJ1-4, with D unclear. V was pared by 4 bases and J by 7 bases, with 10 bases between. Germline CDR1 reads SNHLY; CDR2 reads FYNNEI. This CDR3 comprises 13 residues. CDR3 sequence: CASSGGQFEKLFF. Here the CDR3 DNA reads TGTGCCAGCAGTGGTGGGCAGTTTGAAAAACTGTTTTTT.

The chain couples TRBV5-6 to TRBJ2-2; 12 bases match TRBD1. This CDR3 is 15 amino acids long. J was trimmed by 6 bases and V by 6 bases; bases with no gene match: 6. Germline V gene data show CDR1 as SGHDT and CDR2 as YYEEEE. CDR3 residues: CASTWDRGLSGELFF. In DNA, the CDR3 is TGTGCCAGCACCTGGGACAGGGGGCTCTCCGGGGAGCTGTTTTTT.

The V gene is TRBV7-6, the J gene TRBJ2-3; TRBD2 is a possible D gene (6 bases). In germline, CDR1 is SGHVS, CDR2 FNYEAQ. With 2 bases removed from V and 0 bases from J, the gap between germline ends came to 9 bases. There are 15 residues in the CDR3. CDR3: CASSLLAASTDTQYF. The CDR3 DNA is TGTGCCAGCAGCTTATTAGCGGCTAGCACAGATACGCAGTATTTT.

The rearrangement links TRBV5-1 to TRBJ2-7, with 7 bases aligning to TRBD1. The CDR3 is 14 amino acids. The V and J ends lost 5 bases and 4 bases, in that order; junction bases with no gene match: 9. Germline values: CDR1 SGHRS, CDR2 YFSETQ. The CDR3 here is CASRLRDRPYEQYF. The CDR3 DNA sequence: TGCGCCAGCAGGCTACGGGACAGACCTTACGAGCAGTACTTC.

V usage is TRBV5-6 and J usage is TRBJ2-7, with 7 bases fitting TRBD1. Germline values: CDR1 SGHDT, CDR2 YYEEEE. V lost 3 bases, J lost 4 bases, and 7 bases stayed unmatched. The CDR3 sequence is 14 residues long. The CDR3 nucleotides are TGTGCCAGCAGCTCACCGGGACAGAAGTACGAGCAGTACTTC. As protein: CASSSPGQKYEQYF. The whole variable domain, filled in from reference TRBV5-6 and TRBJ2-7, reads DAGVTQSPTHLIKTRGQQVTLRCSPKSGHDTVSWYQQALGQGPQFIFQYYEEEERQRGNFPDRFSGHQFPNYSSELNVNALLLGDSALYLCASSSPGQKYEQYFGPGTRLTVT.